This T cell receptor beta chain stems from a study of cytomegalovirus exposure and HLA in healthy donors. Per the germline V gene, CDR1 is SEHNR and CDR2 is FQNEAQ (reference sequence). V shed 5 bases and J 0 bases; nucleotides not matched to a gene: 12. The CDR3 runs 18 residues. Whereas donors were nominally healthy upon sampling, unrecorded immune exposures were probable. 13 Jbeta primers and 60 Vbeta primers were used for the PCR. The data were produced by immunoSEQ multiplex PCR, yet TCRdb's version contains in-frame clones alone and is incomplete. In the table there are around 150,000 clones, 80% to 90% of which are singletons.

The TCR comes from a woman in her thirties or forties in good health and CMV-seropositive. The V and J genes are TRBV7-9 and TRBJ1-5, with 8 positions matching TRBD1. Source material: PBMCs. DNA of the CDR3: TGTGCCAGCAGCCGCTTCGAGGGACAGGCTAATAGCAATCAGCCCCAGCATTTT. This translates into CASSRFEGQANSNQPQHF.